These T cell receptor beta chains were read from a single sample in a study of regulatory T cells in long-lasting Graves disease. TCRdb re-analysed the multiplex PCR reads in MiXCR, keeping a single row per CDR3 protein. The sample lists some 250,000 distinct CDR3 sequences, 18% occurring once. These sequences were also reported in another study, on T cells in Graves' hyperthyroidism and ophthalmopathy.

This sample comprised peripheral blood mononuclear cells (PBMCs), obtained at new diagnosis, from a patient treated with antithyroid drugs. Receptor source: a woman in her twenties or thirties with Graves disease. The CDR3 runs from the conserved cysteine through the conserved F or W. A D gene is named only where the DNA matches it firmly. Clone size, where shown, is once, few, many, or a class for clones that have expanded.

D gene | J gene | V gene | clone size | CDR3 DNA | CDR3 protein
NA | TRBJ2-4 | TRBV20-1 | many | TGCAGTGCTTCCGGGAACAACAACATTCAGTACTTC | CSASGNNNIQYF
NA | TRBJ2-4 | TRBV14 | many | TGTGCCAGCAGCCAAGATTACACAGGGAACATTCAGTACTTC | CASSQDYTGNIQYF
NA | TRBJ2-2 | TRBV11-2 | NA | TGTGCCAGCAGCTTACAGTCCGGCGGCGGGGAGCTGTTTTTT | CASSLQSGGGELFF
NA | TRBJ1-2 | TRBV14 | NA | TGTGCCAGCAGCCACAACTTCCCACCTATCGGTGGCTACACCTTC | CASSHNFPPIGGYTF
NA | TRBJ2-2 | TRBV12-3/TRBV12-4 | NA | TGTGCCAGCAACGAAGGGACTCCCACCGGGGAGCTGTTTTTT | CASNEGTPTGELFF
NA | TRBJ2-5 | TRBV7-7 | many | TGTGCTAGCAGCTTAGCTTGGTCGACCCAAGAGACCCAGTACTTC | CASSLAWSTQETQYF
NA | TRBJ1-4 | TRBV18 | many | TGTGCCAGCTCACCACTCCGTACAACTAATGAAAAACTGTTTTTT | CASSPLRTTNEKLFF
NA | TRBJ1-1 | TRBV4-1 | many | TGCGCCAGCAGCCAAGACGGGGTACGGGTTGGGAGGACTCAAGCTTTCTTT | CASSQDGVRVGRTQAFF
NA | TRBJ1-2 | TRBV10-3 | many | TGTGCCATCAGTGAGTCGTACGGACTGAACTATGGCTACACCTTC | CAISESYGLNYGYTF
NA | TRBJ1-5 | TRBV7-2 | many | TGTGCCAGCAGCTCCAGGGCCCTCGGCAATCAGCCCCAGCATTTT | CASSSRALGNQPQHF
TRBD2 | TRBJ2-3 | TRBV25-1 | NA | TGTGCCAGCAGTGAATCCGATAGCGGGGGGGCAGATACGCAGTATTTT | CASSESDSGGADTQYF
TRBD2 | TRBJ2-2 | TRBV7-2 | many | TGTGCCAGCAGCTTGGGTAGCGGGGGCACCGGGGAGCTGTTTTTT | CASSLGSGGTGELFF
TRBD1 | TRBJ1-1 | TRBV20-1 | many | TGCAGTGCGCAACCGGGACAGGGGGCCCGCAAGTCGAACACTGAAGCTTTCTTT | CSAQPGQGARKSNTEAFF
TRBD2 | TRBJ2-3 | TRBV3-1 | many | TGTGCCAGCAGCCTTGATTTGGCGGGGGGGCCAACAGATACGCAGTATTTT | CASSLDLAGGPTDTQYF
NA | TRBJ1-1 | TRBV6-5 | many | TGTGCCAGCAGTTACCTCCCACCGAACACTGAAGCTTTCTTT | CASSYLPPNTEAFF
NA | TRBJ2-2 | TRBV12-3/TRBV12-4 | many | TGTGCCAGCAGCTCTCGCACCGGGGAGCTGTTTTTT | CASSSRTGELFF
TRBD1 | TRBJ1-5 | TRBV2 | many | TGTGCCAGCAGCGAGAACAGGGGACAGGGCCAGCCCCAGCATTTT | CASSENRGQGQPQHF
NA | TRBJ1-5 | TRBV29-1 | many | TGCAGCGTTGAAAGGAGAGCAAGCAATCAGCCCCAGCATTTT | CSVERRASNQPQHF
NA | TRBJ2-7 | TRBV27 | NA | TGTGCCAGCAGTTTGGTAGGTGCGGAGCAGTACTTC | CASSLVGAEQYF
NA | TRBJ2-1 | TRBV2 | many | TGTGCCAGCAGTGTAGGGATTGAGCAGTTCTTC | CASSVGIEQFF
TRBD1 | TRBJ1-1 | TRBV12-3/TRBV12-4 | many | TGTGCCAGCAGTCCAACAGGGGGGAACACTGAAGCTTTCTTT | CASSPTGGNTEAFF
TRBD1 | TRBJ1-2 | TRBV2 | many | TGTGCCAGCAGGAAGACAGGGACCGGCTACACCTTC | CASRKTGTGYTF
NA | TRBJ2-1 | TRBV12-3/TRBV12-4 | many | TGTGCCAGCACTTCGGGCAGGGTCTCCTACAATGAGCAGTTCTTC | CASTSGRVSYNEQFF
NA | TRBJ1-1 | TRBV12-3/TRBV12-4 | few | TGTGCCAGCAGTTCCCCCAGAGCACCTGAAGCTTTCTTT | CASSSPRAPEAFF
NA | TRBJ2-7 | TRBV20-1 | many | TGCAGTGCTAGCGCCGGGGGGCAAGGAATCGAGCAGTACTTC | CSASAGGQGIEQYF
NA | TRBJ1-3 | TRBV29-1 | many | TGCAGCGTTTCAGAACCTGGCTCTGGAAACACCATATATTTT | CSVSEPGSGNTIYF